This T cell receptor (beta chain) was documented in a study of blood T cells in healthy people across ages. This CDR3 contains 14 residues. Between the trimmed V and J ends, which lost 7 bases and 8 bases, there was a span of 15 bases. From germline, CDR1 is ENHRY and CDR2 SYGVKD. Notes on the study in general: A roughly linear fall in TCR beta diversity per million T cells was seen with increasing age.

A J-beta primer mix and a sample-barcoded 5' primer were used in a second PCR of about 7 to 12 cycles. Each of the cDNA molecules was tagged by a template-switch adaptor with 12 random nucleotides. TCRdb reprocessed the 5' RACE reads via MiXCR and lists one record per CDR3 protein. The sample gives 550,000 to 600,000 distinct CDR3 sequences, around half of which show up once; around 25% is in the top ten. Of note for this clonotype: Its antigen remains unknown.

Peripheral blood, about 9.8 milliliters per donor, was collected. Sequenced: blood. The TCR originated in a man older than 75 in good health. The genes are TRBV10-3 and TRBJ1-6; D might be TRBD1 (5 bases). The chain's CDR3 is CAITPGGWDSPLHF. The CDR3 DNA reads TGTGCCATCACCCCGGGGGGGTGGGATTCACCCCTCCACTTT.